Presented here are 9 T cell receptor beta chains from one specimen sequenced in a study of molecular identifiers for immune sequencing clone quantification. TCRdb re-derived calls from the PCR reads in MiXCR, one entry per CDR3 protein. The data show around 300,000 distinct CDR3 sequences, over 20% seen once. Specimen: naive CD8+ T cells from blood, with Jurkat cell RNA spiked in. Subset in this sample: FACS-sorted CD8+CD4-CCR7+CD45RA+ naive T cells. These receptors all come from a human donor in good health. Some libraries in this study had Jurkat cell RNA spiked in.

This clonotype was seen at least ten times. This chain uses TRBV7-9 with TRBJ2-7, with TRBD2 matching 8 bases. The CDR3 sequence is 15 residues long. V was pared by 5 bases and J by 3 bases, with 9 bases of the junction left unmatched. Per the germline V gene, CDR1 is SEHNR and CDR2 is FQNEAQ (reference sequence). CDR3 nucleotide sequence: TGTGCCAGCAGCCATTCCGGGACTAGGTACTACGAGCAGTACTTC. As protein: CASSHSGTRYYEQYF.

In the case of this clonotype: Given a much more abundant clone one base away, this may be a read error. The DNA for the CDR3 is TGCAGTGCTAGCGGACAGGGGAAGAACGAGCAGTTCTTC. It codes for CSASGQGKNEQFF. The chain links TRBV20-1 to TRBJ2-7; the match to TRBD1 covers 9 bases. Judging by the DNA end, TRBJ2-1 fits better; the J call may be wrong. The CDR3 consists of 13 residues. Germline V lookup: CDR1 DFQATT, CDR2 SNEGSKA (reference sequence).

This clonotype was counted once. J is TRBJ2-7 and V is TRBV7-9; 11 bases are shared with TRBD2. J was trimmed by 2 bases and V by 5 bases; bases with no gene match: 17. This CDR3 is 19 amino acids long. Germline V gives CDR1 SEHNR, CDR2 FQNEAQ (reference sequence). CDR3 loop: CASSRGGLAGGPSAYEQYF. The CDR3 DNA reads TGTGCCAGCAGCCGAGGAGGGCTAGCGGGAGGACCGAGTGCCTACGAGCAGTACTTC.

In its sample, this clonotype was seen many times. The V call is TRBV20-1, the J call TRBJ1-5; D is unresolved. This CDR3 comprises 12 residues. The ends were cut back, 5 bases at V and 5 bases at J, with 10 bases in the middle. In germline, CDR1 is DFQATT, CDR2 SNEGSKA (reference sequence). Written as DNA, the CDR3 is TGCAGTGCTGTACTCGGCGATCAGCCCCAGCATTTT. Translating it yields CSAVLGDQPQHF.

This clonotype was picked up many times. The genes are TRBV7-8 and TRBJ1-5, with D possibly being TRBD1 (6 bases). This CDR3 has 16 residues. The germline CDR1 and CDR2 sequences are SGHVS and FQNEAQ. V lost 2 bases, J lost 2 bases, and 13 bases lay in between. Here the CDR3 DNA reads TGTGCCAGCAGCTTAATAGAGGGGGATGGCAATCAGCCCCAGCATTTT. Translated: CASSLIEGDGNQPQHF.

A few counts support this clonotype. The chain recombines TRBV14 with TRBJ1-2, with 9 bases matching TRBD1. J was trimmed by 6 bases and V by 1 base; bases with no gene match: 6. CDR1 and CDR2 from the germline V gene are SGHDN and FVKESK. The CDR3 sequence is 15 residues long. CDR3 amino acids: CASSQATGGTDGYTF. The CDR3 DNA reads as TGTGCCAGCAGCCAAGCAACAGGGGGCACGGATGGCTACACCTTC.

This clonotype has ten or more counts. The gene calls are TRBV7-2 and TRBJ2-5; 11 bases align to TRBD2. J gave up 0 bases and V 5 bases, and 5 bases lay outside the gene matches. The germline CDR1 and CDR2 sequences are SGHTA and FQGNSA. This CDR3 spans 16 amino acids. The CDR3 DNA sequence: TGTGCCAGCAGCCCCCGGACTAGCGGGTACCAAGAGACCCAGTACTTC. This gives the protein CASSPRTSGYQETQYF.

This chain joins TRBV4-3 and TRBJ2-1; the match to TRBD2 covers 11 bases. Germline CDR1 reads LGHNA; CDR2 reads YSLEER. Losses at the gene ends were 4 bases for V and 3 bases for J; bases not matched to a gene: 5. The CDR3 is 16 amino acids. The CDR3 DNA reads TGCGCCAGCAGCCTGGGGACTAGCGGATACTACAATGAGCAGTTCTTC. This codes for CASSLGTSGYYNEQFF.

This clonotype was seen only once. A much larger clone lies one base from this, so it may be a read error. The rearrangement links TRBV6-5 to TRBJ2-7, with 8 positions matching TRBD2. The germline gives CDR1 MNHEY, CDR2 SVGAGI. V shed 2 bases, J shed 9 bases, and the junction held 12 bases outside the gene matches. The CDR3 contains 15 residues. Written as DNA, the CDR3 is TGTGCCAGCAGTTACCAGAGCGGGAGTATCGACGGGCAGTACTTC. Encoded protein: CASSYQSGSIDGQYF.